These T cell receptor beta chains were read from a single sample in a study of T cells expressing NK-cell markers. TCRdb re-called the 5' RACE reads and shows each CDR3 protein once, DNA omitted. The sample includes about 380,000 distinct CDR3 sequences. Sample: blood T cells: a sorted CD56 or NKG2C T cell subset, CD4+ or CD8+ T cells, or bulk PBMC T cells (not recorded which). The receptors come from a man aged 18 to 69 in good health. CDR3s include the opening cysteine and the closing phenylalanine or tryptophan. The order of the fields is V gene, J gene, CDR3 protein.

TRBV6-2/TRBV6-3	TRBJ1-1	CASSYGNRAVTEAFF
TRBV3-1	TRBJ2-2	CASSHYPTNTGELFF
TRBV9	TRBJ1-2	CASSLILGQGNGYTF
TRBV5-1	TRBJ1-3	CASSGGSSGNTIYF
TRBV5-1	TRBJ2-2	CASRTSGNTGELFF
TRBV7-2	TRBJ2-3	CASSRGSGGADTQYF
TRBV20-1	TRBJ2-7	CSASQGARYEQYF
TRBV11-2	TRBJ2-1	CASSPKARQGYRSYNEQFF
TRBV4-1	TRBJ2-7	CASSQNPGLRSYEQYF
TRBV7-3	TRBJ2-3	CASSLGPHRAGSTDTQYF
TRBV11-1	TRBJ1-5	CASSRDRAGSFSNQPQHF
TRBV12-3/TRBV12-4	TRBJ1-2	CASSWDKGDLYGYTF
TRBV5-5	TRBJ2-1	CASSSLPSRGGYNEQFF
TRBV5-4	TRBJ1-4	CASSREREKLFF
TRBV9	TRBJ2-1	CASSVVLAGGGNEQFF
TRBV6-1	TRBJ2-7	CASSETGTISYEQYF
TRBV23-1	TRBJ2-5	CASSHPQATPRQETQYF
TRBV14	TRBJ2-3	CASSQVDRGPADTQYF
TRBV18	TRBJ2-2	CASSGQGTANTGELFF
TRBV20-1	TRBJ2-3	CSARKRPRSTDTQYF
TRBV5-6	TRBJ1-2	CASSFRQGLYGYTF
TRBV24-1	TRBJ2-1	CATSAQQGTEQFF
TRBV24-1	TRBJ1-2	CATESGSSGYTF
TRBV4-2	TRBJ2-1	CASTKRLSSYNEQFF
TRBV20-1	TRBJ1-2	CSARGPQGLSNYGYTF
TRBV7-2	TRBJ1-1	CASSLSRASTEAFF
TRBV29-1	TRBJ2-6	CSVAGASGANVLTF
TRBV10-3	TRBJ2-4	CAISDPGQGAKNIQYF
TRBV12-3/TRBV12-4	TRBJ1-2	CASSSPGRGYGYTF
TRBV29-1	TRBJ2-1	CSAVQPYNEQFF
TRBV10-3	TRBJ1-1	CAIRGGHVANTEAFF
TRBV5-6	TRBJ1-5	CASSLRPGTGRQPQHF
TRBV5-6	TRBJ2-4	CASSPGTENIQYF
TRBV7-8	TRBJ1-1	CASSRTGGGNTEAFF
TRBV4-2	TRBJ1-1	CASSQEGGTGDYRAFF
TRBV5-5	TRBJ2-1	CASSLVGTRTLYNEQFF
TRBV7-8	TRBJ1-5	CASSLLRENQPQHF
TRBV6-1	TRBJ2-7	CASRLAGAAYEQYF
TRBV29-1	TRBJ2-5	CSVDDKGETQYF
TRBV4-2	TRBJ2-3	CASSQQTTDTQYF
TRBV3-1	TRBJ2-5	CASSPWRGGVWETQYF
TRBV20-1	TRBJ1-1	CSAIFHGGAGTEAFF
TRBV9	TRBJ2-3	CASSVSGGAPDTQYF
TRBV27	TRBJ1-1	CASSSLGTGMKAFF
TRBV29-1	TRBJ2-1	CSGEKGGYNEQFF
TRBV20-1	TRBJ2-7	CSVGGPLNEQYF
TRBV5-1	TRBJ2-6	CASSRADTSGANVLTF